The TCR beta chain described here comes from a study of radiotherapy plus CTLA-4 blockade in lung cancer. Study as a whole: Patients showed objective responses in roughly 19% of cases and disease control in more than 25%.

The data were produced by immunoSEQ multiplex PCR, yet TCRdb's version contains in-frame clones alone and is incomplete. The data show about 77,000 clones, approximately 73% seen once. Trimming cost V 4 bases and J 13 bases, with 16 bases left between them. CDR1 is MNHEY and CDR2 is SVGAGI in the germline V gene. This CDR3 spans 12 amino acids. The receptor's source is a human donor with non-small cell lung cancer whose response to radiotherapy plus ipilimumab could not be evaluated. The sequencing here drew on peripheral blood, taken from a patient treated with radiotherapy plus ipilimumab. The chain recombines TRBV6-5 with TRBJ1-1; the D is unclear. The CDR3 loop reads CASSSPNFGFFF. CDR3 nucleotide sequence: TGTGCCAGCAGTTCTCCGAATTTCGGGTTTTTCTTT.